Sequencing of this T cell receptor (beta chain) was carried out in a study of shared clonotypes between healthy human individuals. For the study at large: With ages of 18 to 49, the donors were a couple of women and a few men.

Study conclusions and caveats: Sampling involved blood alone; tissue repertoires likely differ. Among non-shared clonotypes, generation probabilities were lower than among those shared by all four donors.

Germline loops: CDR1 SGHDT, CDR2 YYEEEE. The CDR3 is 15 amino acids. The junction had 9 bases not matched to a gene; V was cut back by 2 bases and J by 7 bases. This clone was observed a few times. Its target is not known. The data were produced by immunoSEQ multiplex PCR, yet TCRdb's version contains in-frame clones alone and is incomplete. The table shows about 2 million clones, with approximately 95% occurring only once. Negatively enriched CD4+ T cells were divided by CD45RA into naive and memory. This receptor was taken from a young man in good health. This chain links TRBV5-6 with TRBJ2-1, with 7 positions matching TRBD2. The sample consisted of naive CD4+ T cells sorted from blood. The subset is: CD45RA+ positively selected. CDR3 nucleotide sequence: TGTGCCAGCAGCTTTCCAGCGGGACCGCATAATGAGCAGTTCTTC. This sequence encodes CASSFPAGPHNEQFF.